This T cell receptor beta chain was identified during a study of T-cell memory formation after mild COVID-19. Study information: TCR clusters showed largely donor specificity. Whole-study results and caveats: Cross-reactive memory appears to have joined, as suggested by some responding clones showing up in pre-infection memory. While clones contracting from day 15 to 85 were balanced between CD4 and CD8, later expanders leaned CD4+.

TCR alpha and TCR beta cDNA libraries with sample barcodes and UMIs came from 5'RACE using constant-segment primers. TCRdb independently ran MiXCR on the 5' RACE reads; one entry per CDR3 protein. The data contain hundreds of thousands of distinct CDR3 sequences, roughly a quarter of them seen just once; the ten biggest clones take up around 14%. This clonotype was counted a few times. Its antigen is not known. This clonotype originated in an adult woman who had mild COVID-19 (a few samples of this study predate the infection). Cell type and time point are not known. Sequencing used PBMCs or a T cell subset sorted from them (not recorded which).

The CDR3 loop reads CASRYPGLASNEQYF. CDR3 in DNA: TGTGCCAGCAGGTATCCGGGACTAGCATCAAACGAGCAGTACTTC. The chain links TRBV6-5 to TRBJ2-7; 9 bases map to TRBD2. Germline lookup yields CDR1 MNHEY and CDR2 SVGAGI. CDR3 length equals 15 residues. Trimming cost V 6 bases and J 5 bases; bases outside gene matches: 11.